Listed below are T cell receptor beta chains from one sample, sequenced in a study of shared clonotypes between healthy human individuals. Clones were sequenced by immunoSEQ multiplex PCR, and TCRdb holds only the in-frame ones, with some missing. Of approximately 1,000,000 clones listed, around 78% were seen once; the top ten hold more than 0.45%. The sequenced sample was memory CD4+ T cells from PBMCs. These receptors were taken from a man aged 18 to 29 in good health. Some clones in this sample may be carry-over from other donors' samples. Both conserved end residues are part of each CDR3. A D gene is named only where the DNA matches it firmly. Not every row has a clone size; where given, it reads once, few, many or a size class.

v_call	j_call	clone_size	d_call	cdr3_nt	cdr3_aa
TRBV9	TRBJ1-2	NA	NA	TGTGCCAGCAGCCCTGGGGGTTCATATGGCTACACCTTC	CASSPGGSYGYTF
TRBV19	TRBJ1-5	NA	NA	TGTGCCAGTAGTGCCAAACCGGGACCTAATCAGCCCCAGCATTTT	CASSAKPGPNQPQHF
TRBV7-8	TRBJ1-3	NA	NA	TGTGCCAGCAGCTTACGGGAGCTATCTGGAAACACCATATATTTT	CASSLRELSGNTIYF
TRBV6-5	TRBJ2-5	once	NA	TGTGCCAGCAGTCCCTCCACAAGTAGGGCAGAGACCCAGTACTTC	CASSPSTSRAETQYF
TRBV6-1	TRBJ2-7	once	NA	TGTGCCAGCGGGGGGGCGGGACTTCTCGGGGAGCAGTACTTC	CASGGAGLLGEQYF
TRBV7-2	TRBJ2-7	NA	NA	TGTGCCAGCAGCTTAGGGGTACGGACCTACGAGCAGTACTTC	CASSLGVRTYEQYF
TRBV18	TRBJ1-5	NA	TRBD1	TGTGCCAGCTCGGACACAGGGGCCTATCAGCCCCAGCATTTT	CASSDTGAYQPQHF
TRBV14	TRBJ1-1	once	TRBD1	TGTGCCAGCAGCCGCTTCCGACAGGGAGAGACTGAAGCTTTCTTT	CASSRFRQGETEAFF
TRBV5-5	TRBJ1-1	NA	TRBD1	TGTGCCAGCAGCCCGACAGGGACGAACACTGAAGCTTTCTTT	CASSPTGTNTEAFF
TRBV27	TRBJ1-3	few	TRBD1	TGTGCCAGCAGTTTCAGGGGGGGGCAGGGGGCCTCTGGAAACACCATATATTTT	CASSFRGGQGASGNTIYF
TRBV6-6	TRBJ2-2	NA	NA	TGTGCCAGCCATTCAACAAACACCGGGGAGCTGTTTTTT	CASHSTNTGELFF
TRBV12-5	TRBJ2-5	NA	TRBD1	TGTGCTAGTGGCCAACAGGGGGGAGAGACCCAGTACTTC	CASGQQGGETQYF
TRBV6-1	TRBJ2-7	few	NA	TGTGCCAGCAGTGAAAGGGGTAAGGACGAGCAGTACTTC	CASSERGKDEQYF
TRBV15	TRBJ2-3	NA	TRBD2	TGTGCCACCAGCCTAGCGGGAGGGCGGGGAGATACGCAGTATTTT	CATSLAGGRGDTQYF
TRBV4-3	TRBJ2-3	NA	NA	TGCGCCAGCAGCCAGATCGGAGGGCCCACAGATACGCAGTATTTT	CASSQIGGPTDTQYF
TRBV5-1	TRBJ2-5	NA	NA	TGCGCCAGCAGCTTGAGGCTCCAAGAGACCCAGTACTTC	CASSLRLQETQYF
TRBV9	TRBJ2-1	once	NA	TGTGCCAGCAGCATAGCGATGGGGCGGAATGAGCAGTTCTTC	CASSIAMGRNEQFF
TRBV2	TRBJ2-7	few	TRBD2	TGTGCCAGCAGTGTGACTAGCGGGATCGACGAGCAGTACTTC	CASSVTSGIDEQYF
TRBV7-3	TRBJ2-3	once	NA	TGTGCCAGCAGCGTATTAAGTACGGATACGCAGTATTTT	CASSVLSTDTQYF
TRBV5-4	TRBJ2-5	NA	NA	TGTGCCAGCAGCAGCTCACAGGGAGGGGAGACCCAGTACTTC	CASSSSQGGETQYF
TRBV6-1	TRBJ2-7	NA	NA	TGTGCCAGCAGTGCAGAAGTCGGGACGGACTACGAGCAGTACTTC	CASSAEVGTDYEQYF
TRBV11-2	TRBJ1-1	NA	NA	TGTGCCAGCAGTCCTACGCGGGGGACAAACACTGAAGCTTTCTTT	CASSPTRGTNTEAFF
TRBV28	TRBJ2-7	NA	NA	TGTGCCAGCAGTGGATTGGGACAGGGGCTACTAGCGGGGGACTACGAGCAGTACTTC	CASSGLGQGLLAGDYEQYF
TRBV11-2	TRBJ2-3	NA	TRBD2	TGTGCCAGCAGCTTAGTATTAGCGGGCAGCACAGATACGCAGTATTTT	CASSLVLAGSTDTQYF
TRBV19	TRBJ1-3	NA	NA	TGTGCCAGTAAGGGGGGCACAGCGGTCTCTGGAAACACCATATATTTT	CASKGGTAVSGNTIYF
TRBV7-2	TRBJ2-1	NA	NA	TGTGCCAGCAGCTCAACCAATGAGCAGTTCTTC	CASSSTNEQFF
TRBV2	TRBJ1-5	NA	TRBD1	TGTGCCAGCAGGACACAGGGGGAAGTGGGGCAGCCCCAGCATTTT	CASRTQGEVGQPQHF
TRBV5-1	TRBJ1-1	NA	TRBD1	TGCGCCAGCAGTTCGTTAGGGACAGCCACTGAAGCTTTCTTT	CASSSLGTATEAFF
TRBV27	TRBJ2-2	NA	NA	TGTGCCAGCACCCTAGACTTGTACACCGGGGAGCTGTTTTTT	CASTLDLYTGELFF
TRBV28	TRBJ2-5	NA	NA	TGTGCCAGCAGTCTCGACAGTTTGTTGGCCCAGTACTTC	CASSLDSLLAQYF
TRBV12-2	TRBJ1-2	NA	NA	TGTGCAAGTCGCTTAGGGGTACACAGGGCTAACTATGGCTACACCTTC	CASRLGVHRANYGYTF
TRBV18	TRBJ1-4	NA	TRBD1	TGTGCCAGCTCACGAGACAGGGCAGGTGAAAAACTGTTTTTT	CASSRDRAGEKLFF
TRBV10-3	TRBJ2-7	few	NA	TGTGCCTGCGGGGCCTCCTACGAGCAGTACTTC	CACGASYEQYF
TRBV7-9	TRBJ1-4	NA	NA	TGTGCCAGCAGCTTAGGGGGTTTCGGTGAAAAACTGTTTTTT	CASSLGGFGEKLFF
TRBV19	TRBJ2-7	NA	TRBD2	TGTGCCAGTAAGATGAGGACTAGCGGATCCTACGAGCAGTACTTC	CASKMRTSGSYEQYF
TRBV30	TRBJ1-4	NA	TRBD1	TGTGCCTGGGGACAGGGGGAAGGGTATGAAAAACTGTTTTTT	CAWGQGEGYEKLFF
TRBV28	TRBJ1-2	NA	NA	TGTGCCAGCACCCGGGGCCAGGGTGACTATGGCTACACCTTC	CASTRGQGDYGYTF
TRBV18	TRBJ2-3	NA	TRBD2	TGTGCCAGCTCACCATTACTAGCGGGAGCTCTGACAGATACGCAGTATTTT	CASSPLLAGALTDTQYF
TRBV7-2	TRBJ2-7	NA	NA	TGTGCCAGCAGCTCCCCAAATCTTTACGAGCAGTACTTC	CASSSPNLYEQYF
TRBV5-1	TRBJ2-2	few	NA	TGCGCCAGCAGCCCCCCCGGAAGCACCGGGGAGCTGTTTTTT	CASSPPGSTGELFF
TRBV5-6	TRBJ1-1	NA	NA	TGTGCCAGCAGCTTGTTTAGGCAGGAAGCTTTCTTT	CASSLFRQEAFF
TRBV18	TRBJ1-1	NA	NA	TGTGCCAGCTCACCCCAGGGGAGCACTGAAGCTTTCTTT	CASSPQGSTEAFF
TRBV5-1	TRBJ2-1	once	TRBD1	TGCGCCAGCAGCACCCTGGGACAGGGGATTCGGTACAATGAGCAGTTCTTC	CASSTLGQGIRYNEQFF
TRBV28	TRBJ2-5	NA	NA	TGTGCCAGCAGCCAAGGGACGGCTAAAGAGACCCAGTACTTC	CASSQGTAKETQYF
TRBV9	TRBJ1-1	few	NA	TGTGCCAGCAGCGTAGTCACCGGGAACACTGAAGCTTTCTTT	CASSVVTGNTEAFF
TRBV4-2	TRBJ2-5	few	TRBD2	TGTGCCAGCAGCCCCGAGCGGGAGGGCCGCCAAGAGACCCAGTACTTC	CASSPEREGRQETQYF
TRBV15	TRBJ2-3	NA	TRBD2	TGTGCCACCAGCCGTTCACCGGGACTAGCGGGGACTAGCACAGATACGCAGTATTTT	CATSRSPGLAGTSTDTQYF
TRBV5-1	TRBJ2-1	NA	TRBD2	TGCGCCAGCAGCCTTGCAGGGAGGGGACTCAATGAGCAGTTCTTC	CASSLAGRGLNEQFF
TRBV28	TRBJ2-1	NA	TRBD2	TGTGCCAGCAGTTTCCCCGGGACTAGCGGGAATGAGCAGTTCTTC	CASSFPGTSGNEQFF
TRBV28	TRBJ1-5	NA	TRBD1	TGTGCCAGCAGTTCAAGACAGGGGATGGGTTTGTCCCAGCATTTT	CASSSRQGMGLSQHF
TRBV7-3	TRBJ2-3	once	NA	TGTGCCAGCAGCCACGGGCTCACGCAGTATTTT	CASSHGLTQYF
TRBV5-1	TRBJ1-1	few	NA	TGCGCCAGCAGCTTGATCAATGACAGGAACACTGAAGCTTTCTTT	CASSLINDRNTEAFF
TRBV7-2	TRBJ2-7	NA	NA	TGTGCCAGCAGCCCCCGGGGGCTTGCCTACGAGCAGTACTTC	CASSPRGLAYEQYF
TRBV11-2	TRBJ2-3	NA	NA	TGTGCCAGCAGCTTAGATCTAGGGGATACGCAGTATTTT	CASSLDLGDTQYF
TRBV4-2	TRBJ1-5	NA	TRBD1	TGTGCCAGCAGCTCACAGGGGACCTATCAGCCCCAGCATTTT	CASSSQGTYQPQHF
TRBV7-2	TRBJ2-5	NA	NA	TGTGCCAGCAGCCGTGTGGGCGAGACCCAGTACTTC	CASSRVGETQYF
TRBV5-8	TRBJ2-3	NA	NA	TGTGCCAGCAGCTCTGGCAGACCCTCCACAGATACGCAGTATTTT	CASSSGRPSTDTQYF
TRBV6-1	TRBJ1-2	NA	NA	TGTGCCAGCAGTTTGACAACAGGGTGGGATGGCTACACCTTC	CASSLTTGWDGYTF